This T cell receptor (beta chain) derives from a study of blood T cell repertoires in COVID-19. Clones were sequenced by immunoSEQ multiplex PCR, and TCRdb holds only the in-frame ones, with some missing. The sample has roughly 56,000 clones, about 90% seen once. The CDR3 has 17 residues. The V and J ends lost 1 base and 5 bases, in that order; junction bases with no gene match: 7. Germline V gene lookup returns CDR1 SGHVS and CDR2 FQNEAQ. This clonotype was obtained from a man in his forties or fifties with active COVID-19. This chain uses TRBV7-8 with TRBJ2-1, with 11 bases identical to TRBD2. Material: peripheral blood. The CDR3 region has the DNA TGTGCCAGCAGCTTAGGATCACTAGCGGGAGTTCACAATGAGCAGTTCTTC. It encodes CASSLGSLAGVHNEQFF.